Listed below are T cell receptor beta chains from one sample, sequenced in a study of T cell repertoires in cytomegalovirus infection. TCRdb re-called the reads with MiXCR, one entry per CDR3 protein. This repertoire shows about 300,000 distinct CDR3 sequences, about a tenth found once; its top ten account for around 2.5%. The specimen was PBMCs. The receptors come from a human donor in good health (CMV status not recorded). Some clones in this sample may be carry-over from other donors' samples. CDR3s include the opening cysteine and the closing phenylalanine or tryptophan. The D gene is left open where the match is weak. The size field is filled for only some rows; it gives once, few, many or a size class.

J | length | size | D | V | DNA | CDR3
TRBJ2-1 | 15 | many | NA | TRBV7-9 | TGTGCCAGCAGCTTAAGGCGAGGGTCCTACAATGAGCAGTTCTTC | CASSLRRGSYNEQFF
TRBJ2-3 | 15 | many | NA | TRBV6-5 | TGTGCCAGCAGTTACGCCGGATCAATGAGAGATACGCAGTATTTT | CASSYAGSMRDTQYF
TRBJ2-1 | 15 | many | TRBD1 | TRBV28 | TGTGCCAGCAGTTCATCCGGGACAGGCTACAATGAGCAGTTCTTC | CASSSSGTGYNEQFF
TRBJ2-1 | 15 | many | TRBD2 | TRBV7-3 | TGTGCCAGCAGCCCAGCGGGGAGCTCCTACAATGAGCAGTTCTTC | CASSPAGSSYNEQFF
TRBJ2-5 | 13 | many | TRBD2 | TRBV20-1 | TGCAGTGCCCATAGCGGGGGGGCAGAGACCCAGTACTTC | CSAHSGGAETQYF
TRBJ1-1 | 15 | many | TRBD1 | TRBV19 | TGTGCCAGTAGTCACGTCGGACAGGGTGGAACTGAAGCTTTCTTT | CASSHVGQGGTEAFF
TRBJ2-1 | 16 | NA | TRBD1 | TRBV6-6 | TGTGCCAGCAGTTATTCAGGGGGTGGCCGGGACAATGAGCAGTTCTTC | CASSYSGGGRDNEQFF
TRBJ1-1 | 14 | many | NA | TRBV7-2 | TGTGCCAGCAGCTTAGCGGGAGAAGGGACTGAAGCTTTCTTT | CASSLAGEGTEAFF
TRBJ2-1 | 13 | many | TRBD1 | TRBV7-2 | TGTGCCAGCAGCTACCGGGACAGGGATGAGCAGTTCTTC | CASSYRDRDEQFF
TRBJ1-1 | 15 | many | NA | TRBV19 | TGTGCCAGTAGCCCCTTTACTGCACGGGGGGCTGAAGCTTTCTTT | CASSPFTARGAEAFF
TRBJ2-2 | 15 | many | TRBD1 | TRBV7-3 | TGTGCCAGCAGCCCCGGGACAGGGGGCACCGGGGAGCTGTTTTTT | CASSPGTGGTGELFF
TRBJ2-2 | 13 | many | NA | TRBV20-1 | TGCAGTGCTAGAGATCGAGGCCTGCCCGAGCTGTTTTTT | CSARDRGLPELFF
TRBJ2-3 | 15 | many | TRBD2 | TRBV6-2/TRBV6-3 | TGTGCCAGCAGTTACTGGGGGGGAGGCACAGATACGCAGTATTTT | CASSYWGGGTDTQYF
TRBJ2-3 | 15 | NA | NA | TRBV3-1 | TGTGCCAGCAGCCAAGATCTTCGGAGGGGCGATACGCAGTATTTT | CASSQDLRRGDTQYF
TRBJ1-1 | 14 | many | NA | TRBV12-3/TRBV12-4 | TGTGCCAGCCGTACAGGTACACGGAACACTGAAGCTTTCTTT | CASRTGTRNTEAFF
TRBJ2-1 | 16 | many | TRBD1 | TRBV28 | TGTGCCAGCACCCTTCCCGGGGCAGGGGGTAAGGGTGAGCAGTTCTTC | CASTLPGAGGKGEQFF
TRBJ1-3 | 14 | many | NA | TRBV7-9 | TGTGCCAGCCGGCTCGGGACGTCTGGAAACACCATATATTTT | CASRLGTSGNTIYF
TRBJ1-2 | 15 | many | NA | TRBV2 | TGTGCCAGCAGGGGGACCTTAGGATGGAACTATGGCTACACCTTC | CASRGTLGWNYGYTF
TRBJ2-2 | 16 | many | NA | TRBV28 | TGTGCCAGCAGCCTTATGGGGACTCACTACACCGGGGAGCTGTTTTTT | CASSLMGTHYTGELFF
TRBJ2-5 | 13 | many | NA | TRBV5-1 | TGCGCCAGCAGCGGACGGGGTTACGAGACCCAGTACTTC | CASSGRGYETQYF
TRBJ2-2 | 12 | many | NA | TRBV28 | TGTGCCAGCAGTTTAAGTTACGGGGAGCTGTTTTTT | CASSLSYGELFF
TRBJ2-7 | 14 | few | NA | TRBV5-4 | TGTGCCAGCAGCTGGGGACATACAGGGTACGAGCAGTACTTC | CASSWGHTGYEQYF
TRBJ2-5 | 11 | NA | NA | TRBV29-1 | TGCAGCCTTGGCGGCCGCGAGACCCAGTACTTC | CSLGGRETQYF
TRBJ1-2 | 18 | many | TRBD1 | TRBV30 | TGTGCCTGGAGTCATAACCGGGACAGGGGCCACGGGTCCGTTGGCTACACCTTC | CAWSHNRDRGHGSVGYTF
TRBJ2-1 | 14 | NA | NA | TRBV2 | TGTGCCAGCAGGATGGGTGATTGGGGCAATGAGCAGTTCTTC | CASRMGDWGNEQFF
TRBJ1-4 | 12 | many | NA | TRBV4-2 | TGTGCCAGCAGCCAAGATGGGGAAAAACTGTTTTTT | CASSQDGEKLFF
TRBJ2-6 | 19 | many | NA | TRBV28 | TGTGCCAGCAGTTTCCCCCGCGTGCGAATGAGCTCTGGGGCCAACGTCCTGACTTTC | CASSFPRVRMSSGANVLTF
TRBJ1-5 | 13 | few | NA | TRBV20-1 | TGCAGTGCTAGACAGGGGACGAGTCAGCCCCAGCATTTT | CSARQGTSQPQHF
TRBJ1-5 | 13 | NA | NA | TRBV5-1 | TGCGCCAGCAGCGTAGGACCCAATCAGCCCCAGCATTTT | CASSVGPNQPQHF
TRBJ2-3 | 15 | many | NA | TRBV25-1 | TGTGCCAGCAGTGAACGGAGCACCTCCACAGATACGCAGTATTTT | CASSERSTSTDTQYF
TRBJ1-6 | 20 | many | TRBD1 | TRBV7-2 | TGTGCCAGCAGCTTAACTCCCGGGACAGGGGGTCGCTCCTATAATTCACCCCTCCACTTT | CASSLTPGTGGRSYNSPLHF
TRBJ2-4 | 9 | many | NA | TRBV20-1 | TGCAGGGGCAGGGGACGCGGGGACTTC | CRGRGRGDF
TRBJ2-2 | 12 | many | NA | TRBV29-1 | TGCAGCGTTGAGGGGAACACCGGGGAGCTGTTTTTT | CSVEGNTGELFF
TRBJ1-5 | 17 | many | NA | TRBV23-1 | TGCGCCAGCAAAAACCCTCAGGTCCGGAGGACGAGACAGCCCCAGCATTTT | CASKNPQVRRTRQPQHF